This T cell receptor beta chain was recovered during a study of CD8+ T cells in alopecia areata (dated by TCRdb to 2016 to 2018). In terms of the full investigation: The treated patients took part in an open-label pilot trial in which moderate-to-severe alopecia areata was treated with oral tofacitinib at 5 to 10 mg twice daily. Patients stayed on tofacitinib for 6 to 18 months and then had 6 months of follow-up off drug so that delayed response and recurrence could be assessed. Disease severity in treated patients was measured with the SALT score, which quantifies the percentage of affected scalp surface area. The study used high-throughput TCRbeta sequencing to examine T cell clonal expansion in alopecia areata, in both the C3H/HeJ mouse model and human patients. Human TCRbeta sequencing covered scalp tissue and sorted CD4+ and CD8+ peripheral blood T cells from patchy and totalis/universalis alopecia areata patients and healthy controls. Tofacitinib-treated patients had biopsies at baseline and at 4 and 24 weeks of treatment, with a later scalp biopsy in several patients. Scalp clonality was compared among normal scalp (n=4), patchy alopecia areata scalp (n=8), and alopecia totalis/universalis scalp (n=8). RNA came from the PAXgene miRNA kit for fixed scalp, the miRNeasy kit for PBMCs, and the RNeasy kit for mouse skin. TCRbeta CDR3 regions were amplified by immunoSEQ multiplex PCR with 35 Vbeta forward and 13 Jbeta reverse primers.

This clone was observed a handful of times. Its antigen has not been determined. Qualities for individual bases were not recorded, and no much larger clone is one base off. Measured from the cysteine to the phenylalanine, the CDR3 is 15 residues long. Just CDR3 DNA is preserved here, 45 bases in frame from base 1. V is shortened by 1 base, J by 11 bases, and the region joining them spans 20 bases. Based on the germline V gene, the CDR1 and CDR2 sequences are MGHRA and YSYEKL. Per the publication, the treatment or condition label means: oral pan-JAK inhibitor, 5-10 mg twice daily. From alopecia areata patients, peripheral blood was collected along with lesional scalp punch biopsies. After PBMCs were isolated by density centrifugation and stained for CD3, CD4 and CD8, a FACSAria was used to sort CD4+ and CD8+ T cells. The paper's findings and limits, for the study overall: During tofacitinib treatment, many expanded lesional clones remained in scalp and blood, and this persistence may partly explain relapse after treatment is stopped. Because the treated cohort was small and included a single nonresponder, larger studies are needed to assess links between baseline CD8+ expansion and response. Scalp TCR repertoire analysis is complicated because resident alphabeta T cells in normal human skin are also sequenced, whereas mouse skin is dominated by gammadelta T cells. Compared with normal scalp, lesional scalp had higher clonality and more expanded CD8+ clones, particularly in alopecia totalis/universalis, a pattern that suggests antigenic drive. Scalp clonality and the number of expanded CD8+ clones among the top 100 scalp clones were significantly decreased by tofacitinib. TCR sequences shared between patients were less clear than in mice, possibly partly because of HLA diversity in the patient population.

The library was prepared using the immunoSEQ multiplex PCR assay. For TCR sequencing, RNA was extracted from every sample and reverse transcribed into cDNA to serve as template. First-strand cDNA was synthesized with SuperScript III using a 2:1 mix of oligo-dT and random hexamers. A synthetic immune receptor repertoire was used to gauge amplification bias, and whatever bias remained was removed computationally. From the authors' description of their analysis: Raw reads were preprocessed to remove errors, and CDR3 was defined according to IMGT conventions as the region from the conserved cysteine to phenylalanine. To get clonality, Shannon entropy was normalized by log2 of the number of productive unique TCRs and the result was subtracted from 1. Scalp TCRbeta sequences were cross-referenced with sorted blood CD4 and CD8 repertoires so that the CD4 or CD8 identity of scalp clones could be inferred. As stored in TCRdb, this immuneACCESS dataset retains in-frame rearrangements with V and J assigned. A fraction of the clones does not appear; measured against another copy, unresolved V genes explain less than half of the discrepancy, and the remainder lacks a known reason. The DNA gave D and trimming, while V, J and clone size come from that table. The sample table contains under 250,000 clones; only one count was recorded for approximately 67% of them. Roughly 1.2% of the sample is in the top ten clones.

The chain was built from TRBV4-1 and TRBJ1-1; the D gene is possibly TRBD1, with 5 bases matching. The material was CD4+ T cells sorted from blood, obtained at approximately week 45, from a patient treated with tofacitinib. The receptor was derived from a human donor with alopecia areata. Here is the DNA: TGCGCCAGCAGCCAAGTTGGGACTGCCTCTTCGACGGCTTTCTTT. Translation gives CASSQVGTASSTAFF.